The T cell receptor (beta chain) under discussion was sequenced for a study of cytomegalovirus exposure and HLA in healthy donors. Sequencing was performed with immunoSEQ multiplex PCR; in TCRdb, only in-frame clones are kept and a portion is missing. Among 150,000 or so clones listed, less than 95% were seen once. Turning to this clone: Its target is not known.

Whole-study findings and limits: Testing in vitro showed three CMV-associated chains specific for CMV antigens. The tendency of first-cohort TCR clusters to co-occur in the 90 to 150 validation repertoires was the finding of a later analysis. Cytomegalovirus status was reportedly diagnosed by the classifier with high sensitivity and specificity. Rare TCR sequences dominated, though some public TCRs recurred in many donors.

The CDR3 length is 13 residues. V lost 4 bases and J 2 bases, leaving 4 bases between the germline ends. CDR1 is SGDLS, CDR2 YYNGEE, per germline. Sequenced sample: PBMCs. The TCR originated in a young man in good health and CMV-seropositive. The V call is TRBV9, the J call TRBJ2-6; D not resolved. In DNA, the CDR3 is TGTGCCAGCAGCCCTCCTGGGGCCAACGTCCTGACTTTC. Its translation: CASSPPGANVLTF.